This record covers a single T cell receptor beta chain. Its antigen target is currently unknown. No base quality information exists; no much larger clone differs at one position. Participants in the prospective study were aged 18 to 89 years, lived in 20 to 25 United States geographic areas, and enrolled through a virtual design. To assign participants to cohorts, the prospective study relied on clinical history that participants themselves reported in a screening survey and a study questionnaire. Exposed participants were defined as having been in contact with someone with a PCR-confirmed or clinician-diagnosed COVID-19 case within 2 weeks of study entry. In the prospective study, mobile phlebotomists collected whole blood, serum and a nasopharyngeal or oropharyngeal swab from each participant. Over a roughly two-month period, participants in the prospective study had the option of providing additional blood draws and questionnaires. Prospective study blood samples were shipped either frozen or at room temperature before DNA extraction.

This sample stems from a study of blood T cell repertoires in COVID-19 (dated by TCRdb to the early 2020s). About the study as a whole: Samples covering the acute and convalescent phases of COVID-19 were provided by collaborators in the United States, Italy and Spain. A freely available public database, intended as a resource for researchers studying the immune response to SARS-CoV-2, is where the repertoires were released. Where available, HLA class I and class II types were obtained from metadata supplied by the sample provider rather than from assay-based typing. Subjects who had been exposed to COVID-19, were actively infected with it, or had recovered from it provided the deeply sampled blood TCRbeta repertoires that made up the dataset. Samples came from the ongoing ImmuneRACE study (first 160 participants) plus 1,254 subjects from 6 global collaborators. The material from the prospective study consisted of cDNA or gDNA derived from T cells, B-cell-depleted T cells, or PBMCs. Nearly every sample came with metadata listing a de-identified subject ID, COVID-19 status, age in years and sex.

TCRbeta CDR3 regions were amplified from genomic DNA using the immunoSEQ Assay, a bias-controlled multiplex PCR. Per the source publication's procedure: The number of nucleated cells in each sample was estimated from the amplification of reference gene primers within the assay. To quantify the absolute abundance of each unique TCRbeta CDR3 rearrangement, sequence reads were collapsed and filtered. For each sample, productive Simpson clonality was calculated as the square root of Simpson's diversity index across productive rearrangements. TCRdb re-hosts the immuneACCESS table, in-frame sequences only. Its copies lack some clones; in the studies checked, an unresolved V gene accounts for under half of them, and the cause for the rest is not known. V and J calls and clone size are copied from that table; D and trimming were computed from the DNA. The sample contains 250,000 to 300,000 clones, 80% to 85% of them found a single time. Approximately 5% of the sample rests with the top ten.

Paper-wide results and their limitations: The amount of clinical and demographic metadata varied by source and participant and was provided uncurated.

Per the germline V gene, ENHRY is the CDR1 and SYGVKD is the CDR2. V is shortened by 3 bases, J by 5 bases, and the region joining them spans 10 bases. Taken from cysteine to phenylalanine, the CDR3 has 13 residues. Just the 39-base CDR3 DNA is kept, in frame starting at base 1. This sequence was found in a man between 35 and 55 years old who had been exposed to COVID-19. This receptor chain uses TRBV10-3 and TRBJ2-5; TRBD2 is a possible D gene, resting on 5 matching bases. The specimen sequenced was PBMCs or T cells enriched from blood (not recorded which). Here is the DNA: TGTGCCATCAGTGAAGTAGCGTCGGAGACCCAGTACTTC. Its protein product is CAISEVASETQYF.